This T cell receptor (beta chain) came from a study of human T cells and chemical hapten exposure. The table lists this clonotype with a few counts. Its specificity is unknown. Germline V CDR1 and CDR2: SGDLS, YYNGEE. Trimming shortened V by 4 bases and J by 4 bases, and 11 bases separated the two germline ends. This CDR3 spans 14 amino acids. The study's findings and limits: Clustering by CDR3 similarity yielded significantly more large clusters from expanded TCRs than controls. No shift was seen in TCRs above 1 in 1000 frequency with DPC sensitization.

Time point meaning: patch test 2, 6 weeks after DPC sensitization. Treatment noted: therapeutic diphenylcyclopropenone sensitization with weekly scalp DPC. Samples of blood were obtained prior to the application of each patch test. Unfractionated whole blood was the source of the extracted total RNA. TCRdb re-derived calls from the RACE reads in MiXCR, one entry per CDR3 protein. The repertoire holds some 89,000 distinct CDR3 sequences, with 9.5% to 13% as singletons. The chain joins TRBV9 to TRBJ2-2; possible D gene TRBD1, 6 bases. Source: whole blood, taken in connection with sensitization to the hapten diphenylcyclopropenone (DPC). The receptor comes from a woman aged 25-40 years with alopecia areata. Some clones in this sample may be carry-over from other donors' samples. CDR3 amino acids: CASSTTGFTGELFF. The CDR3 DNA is TGTGCCAGCAGCACTACAGGGTTCACCGGGGAGCTGTTTTTT.